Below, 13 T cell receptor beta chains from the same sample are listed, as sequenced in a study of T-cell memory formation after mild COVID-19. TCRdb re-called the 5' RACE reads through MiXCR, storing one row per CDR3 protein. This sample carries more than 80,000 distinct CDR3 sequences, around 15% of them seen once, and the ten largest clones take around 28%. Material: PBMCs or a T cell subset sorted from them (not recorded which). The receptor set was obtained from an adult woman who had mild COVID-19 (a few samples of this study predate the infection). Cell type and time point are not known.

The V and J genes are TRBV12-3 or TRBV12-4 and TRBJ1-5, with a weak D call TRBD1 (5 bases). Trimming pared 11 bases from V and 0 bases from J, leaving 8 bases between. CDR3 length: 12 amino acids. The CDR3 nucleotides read TGTGCCCTGACAGCTAGCAATCAGCCCCAGCATTTT. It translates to CALTASNQPQHF.

The CDR3 DNA reads TGCAGTGCCAAGGGGACAACTTACTACGAGCAGTACTTC. Encoded protein: CSAKGTTYYEQYF. This chain uses TRBV20-1 with TRBJ2-7, with D maybe TRBD1 (6 bases). Trimming shortened V by 6 bases and J by 3 bases, and 15 bases separated the two germline ends. The CDR3 consists of 13 residues. Germline loops: CDR1 DFQATT, CDR2 SNEGSKA (reference sequence).

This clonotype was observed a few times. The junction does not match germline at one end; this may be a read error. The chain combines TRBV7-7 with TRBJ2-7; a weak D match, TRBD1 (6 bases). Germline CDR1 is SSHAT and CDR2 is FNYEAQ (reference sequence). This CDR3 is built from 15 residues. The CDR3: CASSLGAGDGYEQYF. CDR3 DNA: TGTGCTAGCAGCTTAGGGGCAGGGGATGGCTACGAGCAGTACTTC.

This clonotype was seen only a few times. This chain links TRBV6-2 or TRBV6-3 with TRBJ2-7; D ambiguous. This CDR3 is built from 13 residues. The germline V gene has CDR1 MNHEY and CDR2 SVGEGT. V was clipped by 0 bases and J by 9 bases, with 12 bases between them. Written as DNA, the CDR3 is TGTGCCAGCAGTTACTCGACGGGTGCTGGGCAGTACTTC. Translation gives CASSYSTGAGQYF.

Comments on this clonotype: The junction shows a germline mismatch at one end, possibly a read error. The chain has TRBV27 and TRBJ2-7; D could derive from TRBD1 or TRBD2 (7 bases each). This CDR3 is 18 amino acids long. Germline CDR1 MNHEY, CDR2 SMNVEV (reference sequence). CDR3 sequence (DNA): TGTGCCAGCCGTTTATCTGCCCTAAGCAGGGGGGGACTGTACGAGCAGTACTTC. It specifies CASRLSALSRGGLYEQYF.

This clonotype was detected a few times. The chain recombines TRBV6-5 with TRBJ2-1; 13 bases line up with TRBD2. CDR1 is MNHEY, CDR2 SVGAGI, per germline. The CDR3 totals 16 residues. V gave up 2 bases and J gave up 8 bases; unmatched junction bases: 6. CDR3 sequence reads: CASSYGTSGGVHEQFF. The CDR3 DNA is TGTGCCAGCAGTTACGGCACTAGCGGGGGGGTCCATGAGCAGTTCTTC.

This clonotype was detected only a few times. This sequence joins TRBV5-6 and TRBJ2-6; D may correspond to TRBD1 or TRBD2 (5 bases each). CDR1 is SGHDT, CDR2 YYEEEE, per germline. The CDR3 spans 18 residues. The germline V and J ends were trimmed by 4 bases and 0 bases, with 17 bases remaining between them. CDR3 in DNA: TGTGCCAGCAGCCCCAGCCCGGGACGGAGCTCTGGGGCCAACGTCCTGACTTTC. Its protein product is CASSPSPGRSSGANVLTF.

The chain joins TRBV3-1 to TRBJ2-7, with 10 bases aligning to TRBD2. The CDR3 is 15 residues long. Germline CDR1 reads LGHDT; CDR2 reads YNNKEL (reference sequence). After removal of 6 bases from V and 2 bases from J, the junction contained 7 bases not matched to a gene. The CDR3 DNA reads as TGTGCCAGCAGTTTCAGACTAGCGGGCACCTACGAGCAGTACTTC. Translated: CASSFRLAGTYEQYF.

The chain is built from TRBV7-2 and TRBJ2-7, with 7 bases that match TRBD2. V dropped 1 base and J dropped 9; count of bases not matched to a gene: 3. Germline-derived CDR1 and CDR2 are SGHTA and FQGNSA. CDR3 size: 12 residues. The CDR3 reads CASSLGTSLQYF. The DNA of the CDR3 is TGTGCCAGCAGCTTAGGGACTAGTCTGCAGTACTTC.

The CDR3 loop reads CASSRQGPGELFF. The CDR3 DNA reads TGTGCCAGCAGTCGTCAGGGCCCCGGGGAGCTGTTTTTT. This chain links TRBV6-2 or TRBV6-3 with TRBJ2-2, with D tentatively TRBD1 (5 bases). In germline, CDR1 is MNHEY, CDR2 SVGEGT. With 5 bases removed from V and 6 bases from J, the gap between germline ends came to 10 bases. The CDR3 consists of 13 residues.

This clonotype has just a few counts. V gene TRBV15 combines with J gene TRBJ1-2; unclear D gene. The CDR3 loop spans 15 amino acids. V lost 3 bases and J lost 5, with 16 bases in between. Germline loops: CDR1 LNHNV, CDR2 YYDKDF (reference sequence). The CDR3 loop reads CATSSLPLMSYGYTF. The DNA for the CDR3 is TGTGCCACCAGCAGCCTCCCACTCATGTCTTATGGCTACACCTTC.

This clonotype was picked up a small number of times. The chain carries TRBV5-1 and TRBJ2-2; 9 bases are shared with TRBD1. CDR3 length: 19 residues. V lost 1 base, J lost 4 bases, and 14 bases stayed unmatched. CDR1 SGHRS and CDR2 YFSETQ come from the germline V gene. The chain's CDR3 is CASSLNPRRTGAATGELFF. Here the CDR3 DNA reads TGCGCCAGCAGCTTGAACCCCCGGAGGACAGGGGCGGCCACCGGGGAGCTGTTTTTT.

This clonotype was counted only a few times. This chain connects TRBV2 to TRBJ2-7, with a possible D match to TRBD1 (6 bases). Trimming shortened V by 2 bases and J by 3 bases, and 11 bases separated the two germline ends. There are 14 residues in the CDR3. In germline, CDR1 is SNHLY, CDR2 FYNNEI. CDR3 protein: CASSEPHRDYEQYF. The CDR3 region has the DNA TGTGCCAGCAGTGAACCCCACAGGGACTACGAGCAGTACTTC.